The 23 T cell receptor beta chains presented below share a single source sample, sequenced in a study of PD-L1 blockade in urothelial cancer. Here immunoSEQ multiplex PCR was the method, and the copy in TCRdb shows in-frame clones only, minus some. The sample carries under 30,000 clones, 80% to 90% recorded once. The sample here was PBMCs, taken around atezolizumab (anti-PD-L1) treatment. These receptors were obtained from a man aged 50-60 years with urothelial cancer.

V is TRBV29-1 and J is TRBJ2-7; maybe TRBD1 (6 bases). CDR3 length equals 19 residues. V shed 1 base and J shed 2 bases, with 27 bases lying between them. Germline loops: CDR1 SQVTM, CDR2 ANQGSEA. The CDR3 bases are TGCAGCGTTGAAGGCAGGGGCCGCCGGCCGGGCAAGGGGACCTACGAGCAGTACTTC. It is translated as CSVEGRGRRPGKGTYEQYF.

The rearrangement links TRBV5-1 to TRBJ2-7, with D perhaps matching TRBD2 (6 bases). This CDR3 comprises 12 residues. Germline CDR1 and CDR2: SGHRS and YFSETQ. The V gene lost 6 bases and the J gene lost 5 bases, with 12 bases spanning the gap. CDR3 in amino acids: CASIGSTHEQYF. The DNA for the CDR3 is TGCGCCAGCATCGGGAGCACCCACGAGCAGTACTTC.

CDR3 sequence: CASSMSIRQFF. The CDR3 DNA follows: TGTGCCAGCAGCATGAGTATACGGCAGTTCTTC. This chain uses TRBV6-6 with TRBJ2-1; D uncertain. CDR1 MNHNY and CDR2 SVGAGI come from the germline V gene (reference sequence). The CDR3 spans 11 residues. Trimming shortened V by 6 bases and J by 12 bases, and 12 bases separated the two germline ends.

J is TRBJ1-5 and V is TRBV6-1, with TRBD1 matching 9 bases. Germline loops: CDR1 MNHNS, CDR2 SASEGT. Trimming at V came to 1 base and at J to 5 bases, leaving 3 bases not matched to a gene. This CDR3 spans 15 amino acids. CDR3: CASSEVGQGDQPQHF. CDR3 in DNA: TGTGCCAGCAGTGAAGTGGGACAGGGAGATCAGCCCCAGCATTTT.

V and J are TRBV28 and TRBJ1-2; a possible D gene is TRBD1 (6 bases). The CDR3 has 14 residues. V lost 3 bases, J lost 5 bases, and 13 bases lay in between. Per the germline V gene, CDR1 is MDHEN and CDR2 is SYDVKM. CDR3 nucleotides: TGTGCCAGCAGTTTCTCAGGGGCGCTGTATGGCTACACCTTC. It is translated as CASSFSGALYGYTF.

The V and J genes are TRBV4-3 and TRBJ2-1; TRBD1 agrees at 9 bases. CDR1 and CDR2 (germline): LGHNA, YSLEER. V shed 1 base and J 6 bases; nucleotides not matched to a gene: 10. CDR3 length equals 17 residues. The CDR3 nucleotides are TGCGCCAGCAGCCAAGCTCCCCCGGGACAGGGATCCAATGAGCAGTTCTTC. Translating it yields CASSQAPPGQGSNEQFF.

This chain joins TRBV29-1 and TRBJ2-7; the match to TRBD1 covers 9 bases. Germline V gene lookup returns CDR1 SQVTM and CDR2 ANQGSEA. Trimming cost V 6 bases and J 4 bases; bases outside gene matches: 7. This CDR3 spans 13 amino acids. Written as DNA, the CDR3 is TGCAGCGTCTCAGGACAGGGGTTATACGAGCAGTACTTC. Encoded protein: CSVSGQGLYEQYF.

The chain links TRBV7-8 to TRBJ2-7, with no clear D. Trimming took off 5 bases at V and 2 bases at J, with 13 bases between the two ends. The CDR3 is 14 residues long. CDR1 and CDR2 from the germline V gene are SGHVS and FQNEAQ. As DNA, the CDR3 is TGTGCCAGCAGCCGAACCGACTTGCCCTACGAGCAGTACTTC. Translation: CASSRTDLPYEQYF.

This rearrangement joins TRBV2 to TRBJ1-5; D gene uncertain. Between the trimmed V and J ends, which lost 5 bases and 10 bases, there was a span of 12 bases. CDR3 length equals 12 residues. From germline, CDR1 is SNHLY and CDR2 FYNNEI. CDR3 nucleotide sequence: TGTGCCAGCAGTCGGGAGATCTATCCCCAGCATTTT. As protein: CASSREIYPQHF.

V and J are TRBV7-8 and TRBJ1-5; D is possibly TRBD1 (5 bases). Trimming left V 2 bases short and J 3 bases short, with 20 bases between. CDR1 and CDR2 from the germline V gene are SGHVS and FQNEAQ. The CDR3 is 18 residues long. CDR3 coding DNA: TGTGCCAGCAGCTTACGGGTCCGGGGGGAAAAACCCAATCAGCCCCAGCATTTT. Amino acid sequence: CASSLRVRGEKPNQPQHF. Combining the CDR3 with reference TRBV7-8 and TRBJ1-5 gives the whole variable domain GAGVSQSPRYKVAKRGQDVALRCDPISGHVSLFWYQQALGQGPEFLTYFQNEAQLDKSGLPSDRFFAERPEGSVSTLKIQRTQQEDSAVYLCASSLRVRGEKPNQPQHFGDGTRLSIL.

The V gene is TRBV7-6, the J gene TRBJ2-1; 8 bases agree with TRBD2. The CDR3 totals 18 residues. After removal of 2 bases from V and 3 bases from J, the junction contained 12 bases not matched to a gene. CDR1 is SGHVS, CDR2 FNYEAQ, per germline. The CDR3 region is CASSLFNPGGADYNEQFF. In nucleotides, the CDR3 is TGTGCCAGCAGCTTATTTAACCCCGGGGGGGCGGACTACAATGAGCAGTTCTTC. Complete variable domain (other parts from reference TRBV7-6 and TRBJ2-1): GAGVSQSPRYKVTKRGQDVALRCDPISGHVSLYWYRQALGQGPEFLTYFNYEAQQDKSGLPNDRFSAERPEGSISTLTIQRTEQRDSAMYRCASSLFNPGGADYNEQFFGPGTRLTVL.

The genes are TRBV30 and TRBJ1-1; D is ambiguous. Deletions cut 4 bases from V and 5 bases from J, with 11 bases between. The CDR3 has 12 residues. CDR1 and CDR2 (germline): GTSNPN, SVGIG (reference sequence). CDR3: CAWNPGRTEAFF. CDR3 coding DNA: TGTGCCTGGAATCCGGGGAGAACTGAAGCTTTCTTT.

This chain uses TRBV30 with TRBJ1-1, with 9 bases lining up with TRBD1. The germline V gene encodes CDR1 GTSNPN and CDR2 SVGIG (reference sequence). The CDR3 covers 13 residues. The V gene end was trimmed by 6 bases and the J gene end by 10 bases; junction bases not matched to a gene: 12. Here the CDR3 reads CACAKGQGLAAFF. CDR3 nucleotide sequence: TGTGCCTGTGCAAAGGGACAGGGTCTTGCAGCTTTCTTT.

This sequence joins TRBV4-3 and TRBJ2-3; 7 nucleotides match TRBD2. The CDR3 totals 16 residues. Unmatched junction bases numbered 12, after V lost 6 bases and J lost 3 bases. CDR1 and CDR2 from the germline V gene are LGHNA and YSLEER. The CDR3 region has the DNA TGCGCCAGCAGGAACAGAGGCGGGAGCGGAACAGATACGCAGTATTTT. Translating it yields CASRNRGGSGTDTQYF.

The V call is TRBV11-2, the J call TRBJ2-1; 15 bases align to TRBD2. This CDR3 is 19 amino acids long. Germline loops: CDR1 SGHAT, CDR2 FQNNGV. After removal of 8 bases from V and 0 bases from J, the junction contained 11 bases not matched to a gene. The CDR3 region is CASCQSGTSGGNSYNEQFF. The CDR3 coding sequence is TGTGCCAGCTGCCAATCCGGGACTAGCGGGGGGAACTCCTACAATGAGCAGTTCTTC.

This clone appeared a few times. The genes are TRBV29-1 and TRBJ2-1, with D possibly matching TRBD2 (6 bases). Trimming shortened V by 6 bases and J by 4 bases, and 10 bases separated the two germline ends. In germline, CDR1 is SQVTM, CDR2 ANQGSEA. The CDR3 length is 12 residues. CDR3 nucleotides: TGCAGCGTGGGGGGACGGTACAATGAGCAGTTCTTC. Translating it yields CSVGGRYNEQFF.

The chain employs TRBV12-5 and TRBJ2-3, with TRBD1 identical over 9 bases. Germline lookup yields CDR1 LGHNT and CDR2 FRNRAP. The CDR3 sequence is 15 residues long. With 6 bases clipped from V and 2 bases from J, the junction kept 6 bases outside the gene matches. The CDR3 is CASGPRDRDTDTQYF. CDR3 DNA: TGTGCTAGTGGGCCCCGGGACAGGGACACAGATACGCAGTATTTT.

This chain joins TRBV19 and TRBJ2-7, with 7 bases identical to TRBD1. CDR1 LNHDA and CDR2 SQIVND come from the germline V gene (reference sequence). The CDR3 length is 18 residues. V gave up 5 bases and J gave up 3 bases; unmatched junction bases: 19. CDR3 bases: TGTGCCAGTAGTGATATTGCCCCAAAGACAGGGCCGGACTACGAGCAGTACTTC. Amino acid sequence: CASSDIAPKTGPDYEQYF.

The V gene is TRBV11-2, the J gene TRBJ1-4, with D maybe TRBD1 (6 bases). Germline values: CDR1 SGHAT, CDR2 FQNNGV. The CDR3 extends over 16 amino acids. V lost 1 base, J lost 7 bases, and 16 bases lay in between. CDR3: CASSLVLGAMGEKLFF. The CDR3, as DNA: TGTGCCAGCAGCTTAGTTCTGGGGGCAATGGGTGAAAAACTGTTTTTT.

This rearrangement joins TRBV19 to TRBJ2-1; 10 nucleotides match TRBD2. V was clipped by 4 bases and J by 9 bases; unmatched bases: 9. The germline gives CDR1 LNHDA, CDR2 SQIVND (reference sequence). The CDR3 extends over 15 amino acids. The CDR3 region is CASSTSSGRGFEQFF. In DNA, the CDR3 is TGTGCCAGTAGTACCTCTAGCGGGAGAGGATTTGAGCAGTTCTTC.

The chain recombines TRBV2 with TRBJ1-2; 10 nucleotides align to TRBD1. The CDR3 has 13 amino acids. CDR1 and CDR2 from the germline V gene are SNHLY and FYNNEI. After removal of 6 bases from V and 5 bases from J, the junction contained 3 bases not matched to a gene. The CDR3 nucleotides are TGTGCCAGCAGGGAGGGACAGGGGTATGGCTACACCTTC. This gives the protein CASREGQGYGYTF. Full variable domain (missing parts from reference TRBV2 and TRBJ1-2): EPEVTQTPSHQVTQMGQEVILRCVPISNHLYFYWYRQILGQKVEFLVSFYNNEISEKSEIFDDQFSVERPDGSNFTLKIRSTKLEDSAMYFCASREGQGYGYTFGSGTRLTVV.

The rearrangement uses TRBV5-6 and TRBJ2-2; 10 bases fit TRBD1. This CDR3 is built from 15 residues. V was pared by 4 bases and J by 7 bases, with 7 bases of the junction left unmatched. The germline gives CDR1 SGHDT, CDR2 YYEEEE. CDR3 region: CASSPRQGAGGELFF. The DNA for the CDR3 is TGTGCCAGCAGCCCCCGACAGGGGGCGGGCGGGGAGCTGTTTTTT.

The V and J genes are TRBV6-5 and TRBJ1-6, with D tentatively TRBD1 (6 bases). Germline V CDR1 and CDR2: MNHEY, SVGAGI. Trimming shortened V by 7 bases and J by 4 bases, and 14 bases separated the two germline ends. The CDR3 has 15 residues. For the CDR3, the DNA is TGTGCCAGCACCCCGGGACAAACTTATAATTCACCCCTCCACTTT. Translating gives CASTPGQTYNSPLHF.